A single sample is the source of the 17 T cell receptor beta chains below, sequenced in a study of blood T cell repertoires in COVID-19. The protocol was immunoSEQ multiplex PCR, while the TCRdb copy is restricted to in-frame clones and leaves out a portion. The sample consists of about 240,000 clones, approximately 80% of them appearing once. Sequencing was done on a sample of peripheral blood. These receptors were taken from a woman aged 18-30 years with acute or convalescent COVID-19.

V usage is TRBV7-2 and J usage is TRBJ2-3, with 10 positions matching TRBD2. The CDR3 has 16 residues. V trimming: 0 bases; J trimming: 3 bases; junction bases outside the gene matches: 3. Looked up from germline, CDR1 is SGHTA and CDR2 is FQGNSA. CDR3 sequence (DNA): TGTGCCAGCAGCTTAGCTAGCGGGAGGAAAACAGATACGCAGTATTTT. Residues: CASSLASGRKTDTQYF.

The chain is built from TRBV27 and TRBJ2-7; possible D gene TRBD1, 5 bases. This CDR3 is built from 14 residues. V gave up 2 bases and J gave up 5 bases, with 13 bases separating them. The germline CDR1 and CDR2 sequences are MNHEY and SMNVEV (reference sequence). Written as DNA, the CDR3 is TGTGCCAGCAGTTTAAAGCTGGGGCGTAACGAGCAGTACTTC. Protein: CASSLKLGRNEQYF.

Only one count was recorded for this clone. V usage is TRBV27 and J usage is TRBJ2-7, with 10 bases lining up with TRBD1. The V segment lost 6 bases and the J segment 7 bases; nucleotides outside the gene matches: 21. Looked up from germline, CDR1 is MNHEY and CDR2 is SMNVEV (reference sequence). The CDR3 contains 18 residues. The CDR3 DNA reads as TGTGCCAGCAGCTTGGGGAGATCTCCGGGACAGGGGTCGTGGGAGCAGTACTTC. It specifies CASSLGRSPGQGSWEQYF.

CDR3 sequence reads: CASSLQGDNSPLHF. CDR3 DNA: TGTGCCAGCAGCTTGCAGGGTGATAATTCACCCCTCCACTTT. The chain carries TRBV7-6 and TRBJ1-6, with D perhaps matching TRBD1 (5 bases). CDR1 and CDR2 from the germline V gene are SGHVS and FNYEAQ. This CDR3 has 14 amino acids. V lost 3 bases, J lost 5 bases, and 8 bases lay in between.

The V and J genes are TRBV6-1 and TRBJ2-1; D gene uncertain. CDR3 size: 16 residues. V was trimmed by 1 base and J by 1 base, leaving 11 bases between them. Germline-derived CDR1 and CDR2 are MNHNS and SASEGT. The CDR3 reads CASSEGAIPSYNEQFF. In nucleotides, the CDR3 is TGTGCCAGCAGTGAAGGGGCAATACCTTCCTACAATGAGCAGTTCTTC.

This chain connects TRBV3-1 (or the pseudogene TRBV3-2) to TRBJ2-1; 13 bases are a match to TRBD2. The germline CDR1 and CDR2 sequences are LGHDT and YNNKEL (reference sequence). This CDR3 spans 20 amino acids. With 0 bases clipped from V and 2 bases from J, the junction kept 10 bases outside the gene matches. CDR3 residues: CASSQEARLTSGRPYNEQFF. The CDR3 region has the DNA TGTGCCAGCAGCCAAGAGGCGCGCCTGACTAGCGGGAGGCCCTACAATGAGCAGTTCTTC.

V usage is TRBV3-1 (or the pseudogene TRBV3-2) and J usage is TRBJ2-1; 11 bases map to TRBD2. After removal of 4 bases from V and 0 bases from J, the junction contained 5 bases not matched to a gene. CDR1 is LGHDT and CDR2 is YNNKEL in the germline V gene (reference sequence). The CDR3 is 17 residues long. The CDR3 protein is CASSLASGRFSYNEQFF. Written as DNA, the CDR3 is TGTGCCAGCAGCCTCGCTAGCGGGAGGTTCTCCTACAATGAGCAGTTCTTC.

This clone was observed a few times. The chain is built from TRBV7-8 and TRBJ1-1, with D tentatively TRBD1 (5 bases). The CDR3 has 15 residues. Germline CDR1 SGHVS, CDR2 FQNEAQ. V lost 5 bases and J lost 1, with 14 bases in between. CDR3 in amino acids: CASSLVGGANTEAFF. CDR3 coding DNA: TGTGCCAGCAGCCTCGTTGGCGGGGCGAACACTGAAGCTTTCTTT.

Worth noting for this clone: One end of the junction is discordant with germline, which a read error may explain. V is TRBV11-2 and J is TRBJ2-7; TRBD2 is a possible D gene (5 bases). This CDR3 region has 12 residues. The V gene's germline CDR1 is SGHAT and CDR2 FQNNGV. CDR3 amino acids: CASSLEPTGLHF. The DNA of the CDR3 is TGTGCCAGCAGCTTAGAACCCACGGGGTTGCACTTC.

The V gene is TRBV5-1, the J gene TRBJ1-3; D unresolved. V shed 0 bases and J shed 0 bases, with 7 bases lying between them. The germline V gene encodes CDR1 SGHRS and CDR2 YFSETQ. CDR3 length: 15 residues. As DNA, the CDR3 is TGCGCCAGCAGCTTGGGCCCGAGCTCTGGAAACACCATATATTTT. It specifies CASSLGPSSGNTIYF.

In this sample, this clone turned up a few times. V and J are TRBV18 and TRBJ1-2; 10 bases are a match to TRBD1. Trimming at V came to 4 bases and at J to 6 bases, leaving 2 bases not matched to a gene. This CDR3 comprises 13 residues. Germline V gene sequence: CDR1 KGHSH, CDR2 LQKENI. The CDR3 loop reads CASSQDRGHGYTF. The CDR3 DNA reads as TGTGCCAGCTCACAAGACAGGGGGCATGGCTACACCTTC.

The chain employs TRBV19 and TRBJ2-1; 13 bases are shared with TRBD2. Germline V lookup: CDR1 LNHDA, CDR2 SQIVND (reference sequence). With V trimmed by 3 bases and J by 5 bases, 4 bases remained unmatched. This CDR3 is built from 16 residues. The CDR3 loop reads CASSIGTSGTHNEQFF. The CDR3 coding sequence is TGTGCCAGTAGTATCGGGACTAGCGGGACCCACAATGAGCAGTTCTTC.

Remarks on this clone: One end of the junction is discordant with germline, which a read error may explain. V is TRBV29-1 and J is TRBJ1-4; 10 bases map to TRBD1. CDR3 length: 10 residues. CDR1 is SQVTM and CDR2 is ANQGSEA in the germline V gene. CDR3 sequence reads: CRRQGAKGFF. CDR3 nucleotides: TGTCGCCGACAGGGGGCCAAGGGATTTTTT.

With respect to this clone: With a much larger clone just one base away, this may be a read error. The CDR3 region is CASSLGTGSYGYTF. As DNA, the CDR3 is TGTGCCAGCAGCTTGGGGACAGGGAGCTATGGCTACACCTTC. The rearrangement links TRBV5-8 to TRBJ1-2; 8 bases agree with TRBD1. Germline CDR1 is SGHTS and CDR2 is YDEGEE. This CDR3 comprises 14 residues. After removal of 0 bases from V and 4 bases from J, the junction contained 2 bases not matched to a gene.

The chain employs TRBV7-9 and TRBJ2-1; 7 bases fit TRBD2. There are 15 residues in the CDR3. J was trimmed by 3 bases and V by 5 bases; bases with no gene match: 7. The germline CDR1 and CDR2 sequences are SEHNR and FQNEAQ (reference sequence). CDR3 nucleotide sequence: TGTGCCAGCAGCGATACGGGGGGATTCTACAATGAGCAGTTCTTC. Translation gives CASSDTGGFYNEQFF.

The chain has TRBV7-6 and TRBJ2-1, with a weak D call TRBD1 (5 bases). Trimming pared 5 bases from V and 9 bases from J, leaving 26 bases between. Looked up from germline, CDR1 is SGHVS and CDR2 is FNYEAQ. CDR3 length equals 17 residues. CDR3 sequence (DNA): TGTGCCAGCAGCACAGAATCTGGGTGGGGCATCCTCGGTGAGCAGTTCTTC. Amino acid sequence: CASSTESGWGILGEQFF. The variable domain in full, with the rest retrieved from reference TRBV7-6 and TRBJ2-1, is GAGVSQSPRYKVTKRGQDVALRCDPISGHVSLYWYRQALGQGPEFLTYFNYEAQQDKSGLPNDRFSAERPEGSISTLTIQRTEQRDSAMYRCASSTESGWGILGEQFFGPGTRLTVL.

The V and J genes are TRBV18 and TRBJ2-1, with 13 bases identical to TRBD2. Germline CDR1 reads KGHSH; CDR2 reads LQKENI. The CDR3 covers 15 residues. The V gene end was trimmed by 6 bases and the J gene end by 10 bases; junction bases not matched to a gene: 9. The CDR3 sequence: CASSQGLAGFNEQFF. The CDR3 DNA is TGTGCCAGCTCCCAGGGACTAGCGGGGTTTAACGAGCAGTTCTTC.